The 32 T cell receptor beta chains below come from one sample, sequenced in a study of blood T cell repertoires in COVID-19. Data came from immunoSEQ multiplex PCR; TCRdb stores just in-frame clones and leaves some out. The table includes about 110,000 clones, 80% to 90% detected once. Specimen: peripheral blood. These receptors were collected from a human donor in a cohort sampled during active COVID-19.

The genes are TRBV5-4 and TRBJ1-1, with 7 nucleotides matching TRBD1. Unmatched junction bases numbered 13, after V lost 5 bases and J lost 0 bases. The germline CDR1 and CDR2 sequences are SGHNT and YYREEE (reference sequence). CDR3 length: 17 residues. The CDR3: CASRKRLGTAMNTEAFF. As DNA, the CDR3 is TGTGCCAGCAGAAAGAGGCTGGGGACAGCCATGAACACTGAAGCTTTCTTT. The full variable domain, its missing parts supplied by reference TRBV5-4 and TRBJ1-1, is ETGVTQSPTHLIKTRGQQVTLRCSSQSGHNTVSWYQQALGQGPQFIFQYYREEENGRGNFPPRFSGLQFPNYSSELNVNALELDDSALYLCASRKRLGTAMNTEAFFGQGTRLTVV.

The CDR3 loop is CASSQVAGGQKETQYF. The CDR3 DNA sequence: TGTGCCAGCAGCCAAGTCGCGGGGGGTCAGAAAGAGACCCAGTACTTC. This chain connects TRBV4-2 to TRBJ2-5, with 8 nucleotides matching TRBD2. This CDR3 comprises 16 residues. V dropped 1 base and J dropped 3; count of bases not matched to a gene: 7. Germline-derived CDR1 and CDR2 are LGHNA and YNFKEQ.

The chain uses TRBV2 and TRBJ2-3, with 10 bases aligning to TRBD2. Germline V gene sequence: CDR1 SNHLY, CDR2 FYNNEI. CDR3 size: 15 residues. J lost 7 bases, V lost 1 base, and 5 bases had no gene match. Here the CDR3 DNA reads TGTGCCAGCAGTGAAGAGCGGGGGGGAACGAATACGCAGTATTTT. It encodes CASSEERGGTNTQYF.

This sequence joins TRBV4-1 and TRBJ1-2; D may be TRBD1 (6 bases). The germline V gene has CDR1 MGHRA and CDR2 YSYEKL. Trimming took 4 bases from V and 8 from J, leaving 20 bases between them. This CDR3 has 15 residues. The CDR3: CASSLSMRGFQGYTF. The CDR3 nucleotides are TGCGCCAGCAGCCTATCCATGAGGGGGTTCCAAGGCTACACCTTC.

This clone has more than one count but fewer than ten. This chain uses TRBV4-3 with TRBJ1-5; D is unresolved. Per the germline V gene, CDR1 is LGHNA and CDR2 is YSLEER. Trimming stripped 0 bases from V and 5 bases from J, with 8 bases between. The CDR3 is made up of 14 amino acids. The CDR3 is CASSQDARDQPQHF. The CDR3 DNA follows: TGCGCCAGCAGCCAAGATGCCCGGGATCAGCCCCAGCATTTT.

Notes on this clone: One end of the junction does not line up with germline, which may come from a read error. The chain recombines TRBV7-7 with TRBJ2-2, with 8 bases aligning to TRBD2. The germline CDR1 and CDR2 sequences are SSHAT and FNYEAQ (reference sequence). The CDR3 runs to 15 residues. The CDR3 bases are TGTGCTAGCAGCATGACCGGGGGGGCGGCCGGGGAGCTGTTTTTT. It encodes CASSMTGGAAGELFF. Complete variable domain (other parts from reference TRBV7-7 and TRBJ2-2): GAGVSQSPRYKVTKRGQDVTLRCDPISSHATLYWYQQALGQGPEFLTYFNYEAQPDKSGLPSDRFSAERPEGSISTLTIQRTEQRDSAMYRCASSMTGGAAGELFFGEGSRLTVL.

In its sample, this clone was seen a few times. This rearrangement joins TRBV7-9 to TRBJ1-1; 7 bases are a match to TRBD1. The CDR3 is made up of 16 amino acids. Per germline, CDR1 SEHNR and CDR2 FQNEAQ (reference sequence). The trim removed 3 bases at V and 0 bases at J, leaving 7 bases unmatched. The CDR3 nucleotides are TGTGCCAGCAGCTTCCGACAGGGTAGGTTGAACACTGAAGCTTTCTTT. This translates into CASSFRQGRLNTEAFF.

The chain recombines TRBV10-3 with TRBJ1-1; 12 bases line up with TRBD1. V gave up 10 bases and J gave up 6 bases; unmatched junction bases: 6. Looked up from germline, CDR1 is ENHRY and CDR2 is SYGVKD. This CDR3 has 13 amino acids. The CDR3 loop reads CATGTGGFAEAFF. The CDR3 DNA reads as TGTGCCACGGGGACAGGGGGCTTCGCTGAAGCTTTCTTT.

This chain uses TRBV19 with TRBJ1-1, with D maybe TRBD1 (6 bases). Germline-derived CDR1 and CDR2 are LNHDA and SQIVND (reference sequence). The V end lost 2 bases, the J end lost 5 bases, and 15 bases lay between the germline ends. The length of the CDR3 is 15 residues. CDR3 DNA sequence: TGTGCCAGTAGTATAATCCTCAGGGGCAAAACTGAAGCTTTCTTT. Amino acids: CASSIILRGKTEAFF.

The chain recombines TRBV5-4 with TRBJ2-1; D remains unclear. The V end was cut by 0 bases, the J end by 9 bases, with 10 bases between. The germline gives CDR1 SGHNT, CDR2 YYREEE (reference sequence). The CDR3 is 13 residues long. The CDR3 spells CASSLARRSEQFF. In nucleotides, the CDR3 is TGTGCCAGCAGCTTGGCCAGAAGGAGTGAGCAGTTCTTC.

The V call is TRBV11-1, the J call TRBJ1-1, with 12 bases lining up with TRBD1. Germline V gene lookup returns CDR1 SGHAT and CDR2 FQDESV (reference sequence). V shed 1 base, J shed 6 bases, and the junction held 3 bases outside the gene matches. The CDR3 is 15 residues long. The CDR3 loop is CASSLEGQGASEAFF. The CDR3 region has the DNA TGTGCCAGCAGCTTAGAGGGACAGGGGGCCTCTGAAGCTTTCTTT.

The J gene is TRBJ1-1, the V gene TRBV19, with 8 bases lining up with TRBD1. Germline V gene data show CDR1 as LNHDA and CDR2 as SQIVND (reference sequence). This CDR3 is built from 14 residues. After removal of 7 bases from V and 2 bases from J, the junction contained 6 bases not matched to a gene. The CDR3: CASNPGGLNTEAFF. The CDR3 coding sequence is TGTGCCAGTAACCCAGGGGGCTTAAACACTGAAGCTTTCTTT.

The chain links TRBV19 to TRBJ2-1; TRBD2 agrees at 8 bases. V lost 3 bases and J lost 3; bases outside the gene matches: 7. Germline lookup yields CDR1 LNHDA and CDR2 SQIVND (reference sequence). The CDR3 covers 16 residues. The CDR3 is CASSMVMGLGYNEQFF. As DNA, the CDR3 is TGTGCCAGTAGTATGGTAATGGGACTAGGCTACAATGAGCAGTTCTTC.

The J gene is TRBJ2-7, the V gene TRBV24-1; no clear D. Germline values: CDR1 KGHDR, CDR2 SFDVKD. Trimming removed 2 bases at V and 5 bases at J, with 9 bases between. There are 13 residues in the CDR3. The chain's CDR3 is CATSDSGQNEQYF. The CDR3 nucleotides read TGTGCCACCAGTGATTCTGGCCAAAACGAGCAGTACTTC.

This chain links TRBV25-1 with TRBJ2-1; TRBD2 might be the D (7 bases). The V gene lost 6 bases and the J gene lost 10 bases, with 13 bases spanning the gap. Germline V gives CDR1 MGHDK, CDR2 SYGVNS. The CDR3 has 12 residues. CDR3 protein: CASSPGGGEQFF. In DNA, the CDR3 is TGTGCCAGCAGCCCGGGGGGCGGGGAGCAGTTCTTC.

V gene TRBV5-1 combines with J gene TRBJ2-7; possibly TRBD1 for D (6 bases). The CDR3 spans 14 residues. Trimming left V 2 bases short and J 2 bases short, with 11 bases between. The germline V gene has CDR1 SGHRS and CDR2 YFSETQ. Written as DNA, the CDR3 is TGCGCCAGCAGCTTTGCAGGGGCCCCCTACGAGCAGTACTTC. This translates into CASSFAGAPYEQYF.

This clone was seen a handful of times. This rearrangement joins TRBV4-1 to TRBJ2-7; TRBD1 agrees at 10 bases. The CDR3 is 17 amino acids. Germline trimming cut 4 bases from V and 6 bases from J; bases unmatched to any gene: 15. CDR1 and CDR2 from the germline V gene are MGHRA and YSYEKL. CDR3 bases: TGCGCCAGCAGCCGCCAGCCGTCCGGGACAGGGGTTTTCGAGCAGTACTTC. It translates to CASSRQPSGTGVFEQYF.

This clone occurred a few times. The chain joins TRBV6-4 to TRBJ1-2, with D maybe TRBD1 (5 bases). CDR1 is MRHNA, CDR2 SNTAGT, per germline. V lost 3 bases, J lost 2 bases, and 10 bases lay in between. The CDR3 spans 14 residues. The CDR3 bases are TGTGCCAGCAGTGAAGTCCAGGGAAACTATGGCTACACCTTC. Residues: CASSEVQGNYGYTF.

The CDR3 sequence: CASSGTGGAHGYTF. In DNA form, the CDR3 reads TGTGCCAGTAGCGGGACAGGGGGCGCCCATGGCTACACCTTC. The chain combines TRBV19 with TRBJ1-2; TRBD1 agrees at 12 bases. The V gene's germline CDR1 is LNHDA and CDR2 SQIVND (reference sequence). This CDR3 has 14 residues. V lost 6 bases to trimming and J lost 6 bases; unmatched junction nucleotides: 5.

V gene TRBV19 combines with J gene TRBJ2-5, with D perhaps matching TRBD1 (6 bases). Germline V gene lookup returns CDR1 LNHDA and CDR2 SQIVND (reference sequence). Trimming cost V 1 base and J 4 bases, with 19 bases left between them. This CDR3 is built from 17 residues. The CDR3 loop is CASSIGTGTVGGETQYF. CDR3 nucleotides: TGTGCCAGTAGTATAGGAACAGGGACGGTAGGCGGAGAGACCCAGTACTTC. The full variable domain, in which reference TRBV19 and TRBJ2-5 provide the parts outside the CDR3, is DGGITQSPKYLFRKEGQNVTLSCEQNLNHDAMYWYRQDPGQGLRLIYYSQIVNDFQKGDIAEGYSVSREKKESFPLTVTSAQKNPTAFYLCASSIGTGTVGGETQYFGPGTRLLVL.

The chain uses TRBV28 and TRBJ2-1, with D tentatively TRBD2 (5 bases). Germline CDR1 MDHEN, CDR2 SYDVKM. The V end lost 5 bases, the J end lost 4 bases, and 12 bases lay between the germline ends. The length of the CDR3 is 14 residues. The CDR3 is CASSPDGVYNEQFF. In DNA, the CDR3 is TGTGCCAGCAGTCCTGACGGGGTTTACAATGAGCAGTTCTTC.

This clone was seen just once. This chain joins TRBV4-3 and TRBJ2-7; TRBD1 matches at 7 bases. Germline V lookup: CDR1 LGHNA, CDR2 YSLEER. This CDR3 has 16 amino acids. J was trimmed by 2 bases and V by 2 bases; bases with no gene match: 9. This CDR3 reads CASSQTGDARAYEQYF. CDR3 nucleotide sequence: TGCGCCAGCAGCCAAACAGGGGACGCCCGAGCCTACGAGCAGTACTTC.

The chain employs TRBV19 and TRBJ2-1; D perhaps matches TRBD2 (5 bases). The CDR3 runs 16 residues. V gave up 6 bases and J gave up 0 bases, with 15 bases separating them. The germline V gene has CDR1 LNHDA and CDR2 SQIVND (reference sequence). The CDR3 reads CASRGTTSGSYNEQFF. Written as DNA, the CDR3 is TGTGCCAGTAGAGGCACCACTAGTGGCTCCTACAATGAGCAGTTCTTC.

The chain is built from TRBV3-1 (or the pseudogene TRBV3-2) and TRBJ2-7; TRBD2 agrees at 9 bases. The CDR3 consists of 14 residues. CDR1 LGHDT and CDR2 YNNKEL come from the germline V gene (reference sequence). J was trimmed by 3 bases and V by 5 bases; bases with no gene match: 5. The CDR3 DNA sequence: TGTGCCAGCAGCTATAGCGGGGGTAACTACGAGCAGTACTTC. It encodes CASSYSGGNYEQYF.

The rearrangement joins TRBV7-8 to TRBJ2-5; D might be TRBD1 (5 bases). The germline CDR1 and CDR2 sequences are SGHVS and FQNEAQ. The length of the CDR3 is 13 residues. Trimming shortened V by 8 bases and J by 2 bases, and 12 bases separated the two germline ends. The CDR3 DNA sequence: TGTGCCAGCTCCACCAGGGTACAAGAGACCCAGTACTTC. It is translated as CASSTRVQETQYF.

The V gene is TRBV28, the J gene TRBJ1-2; 10 nucleotides line up with TRBD1. The CDR3 is 13 amino acids. V was pared by 8 bases and J by 3 bases, with 3 bases of the junction left unmatched. The germline V gene has CDR1 MDHEN and CDR2 SYDVKM. The CDR3 region has the DNA TGTGCCAGCCGGACAGGGGGAGACTATGGCTACACCTTC. It yields the protein CASRTGGDYGYTF.

The chain has TRBV6-5 and TRBJ1-2; D is perhaps TRBD1 (6 bases). Germline V CDR1 and CDR2: MNHEY, SVGAGI. CDR3 length: 15 residues. The V gene lost 4 bases and the J gene lost 4 bases, with 16 bases spanning the gap. CDR3 coding DNA: TGTGCCAGCAGTTCCCGAACAGGGTTCGTCTATGGCTACACCTTC. Translating gives CASSSRTGFVYGYTF.

The V call is TRBV18, the J call TRBJ1-2; D gene ambiguous. The CDR3 consists of 16 residues. Germline V gene sequence: CDR1 KGHSH, CDR2 LQKENI. V lost 1 base, J lost 4 bases, and 16 bases lay in between. In DNA form, the CDR3 reads TGTGCCAGCTCACCACGTAGTACAGTACCCCTCTATGGCTACACCTTC. Its protein product is CASSPRSTVPLYGYTF.

J is TRBJ2-5 and V is TRBV5-1, with a possible D match to TRBD2 (5 bases). The CDR3 covers 14 residues. V was shortened by 2 bases and J by 5 bases, with 13 bases between the two germline ends. Germline V gene data show CDR1 as SGHRS and CDR2 as YFSETQ. In nucleotides, the CDR3 is TGCGCCAGCAGCTTACGGGGATGGCGGGAGACCCAGTACTTC. Amino acid sequence: CASSLRGWRETQYF. The entire variable domain, with the rest obtained from reference TRBV5-1 and TRBJ2-5, is as follows: KAGVTQTPRYLIKTRGQQVTLSCSPISGHRSVSWYQQTPGQGLQFLFEYFSETQRNKGNFPGRFSGRQFSNSRSEMNVSTLELGDSALYLCASSLRGWRETQYFGPGTRLLVL.

This clone was recorded only once. The chain joins TRBV18 to TRBJ1-2, with TRBD1 matching 8 bases. J lost 8 bases, V lost 3 bases, and 8 bases had no gene match. CDR3 length: 14 residues. CDR1 is KGHSH and CDR2 is LQKENI in the germline V gene. Written as DNA, the CDR3 is TGTGCCAGCTCACCGGGACAGACAGGGGTGGGCTACACCTTC. It yields the protein CASSPGQTGVGYTF.

The chain uses TRBV9 and TRBJ1-2, with TRBD1 identical over 8 bases. The germline gives CDR1 SGDLS, CDR2 YYNGEE. This CDR3 is built from 13 residues. V dropped 6 bases and J dropped 2; count of bases not matched to a gene: 3. In nucleotides, the CDR3 is TGTGCCAGCACTTCAGGGGGCAACTATGGCTACACCTTC. Protein product: CASTSGGNYGYTF.

The chain employs TRBV18 and TRBJ1-2; 8 positions match TRBD1. Unmatched junction bases numbered 7, after V lost 6 bases and J lost 1 base. CDR1 and CDR2 (germline): KGHSH, LQKENI. The CDR3 loop spans 15 amino acids. The DNA of the CDR3 is TGTGCCAGCTCCCCTCAGGGGGCCCTTAACTATGGCTACACCTTC. Its translation is CASSPQGALNYGYTF.